One T cell receptor (beta chain) is described in this entry. The antigen this receptor binds is unknown. No clone much larger than this one lies a single base away; base qualities are absent. High-throughput TCR beta sequencing profiled peripheral blood CD8+ and CD4+ T cells from healthy donors, Susac syndrome patients and multiple sclerosis patients. The multiple sclerosis controls were treatment-naive patients who had stable or active relapsing-remitting disease and met the revised McDonald criteria. Bulk CD8+ and CD4+ T cells were purified by magnetic negative isolation, whereas CD8+ TEMRA cells were enriched by FACS. Blood was collected in EDTA tubes and processed within 24 hours, with PBMCs isolated through density gradient centrifugation. PBMCs intended for TCR sequencing were frozen in liquid nitrogen and were later thawed in a 37 degrees C water bath. The sorted or isolated CD4+, CD8+ and CD8+ TEMRA cells had a purity of 90% or higher.

The sample comes from a study of CD8 T cells in Susac syndrome (dated by TCRdb to the late 2010s). About the full investigation: Repertoire sequencing was used to test whether CD8+ T cell activation and differentiation in Susac syndrome was antigen driven.

The junction shows trimming of 1 base on V and 6 bases on J, plus 10 bases between the germline ends. The CDR3 holds 13 amino acids from the cysteine to the phenylalanine. The CDR3 DNA has 39 bases and is translated from base 1. Reading the germline V gene (reference sequence) gives CDR1 DFQATT and CDR2 SNEGSKA. The full study reports these points: The study acknowledged that relatively few individuals were included in the TCR sequencing and HLA analysis.

RNA was extracted using the RNeasy kit, and roughly 0.45 to 1 ug of the RNA was reverse transcribed with random hexamers. TCR beta CDR3 regions were amplified with the immunoSEQ multiplex PCR assay covering 54 Vbeta and 13 Jbeta segments. Bias from PCR amplification was corrected by using a synthetic template baseline for primer optimization and for computational correction. The authors' pipeline ran thus. Reads were assigned to V, D and J genes according to IMGT and analyzed in immunoSEQ Analyzer, with only productive sequences retained. Clonality was computed as one minus Shannon entropy normalized by log2 of the number of productive unique sequences. Public and private clones were assessed among the 100 most prevalent clones of each patient and control. Clones were defined as Susac-specific if absent from the healthy and MS cohorts, from around 1,000 published viral clones and from other ImmuneACCESS disease sequences. The public reads were run again by TCRdb, first through fastp at Q25 and then through MiXCR, and only productive beta chains were kept. Each entry is one CDR3 protein sequence, shown with its most common DNA and genes. V and J calls and clone size were set by TCRdb, not the authors. The sample includes more than 90,000 distinct CDR3 sequences, with around 94% observed a single time. The ten largest clonotypes hold 0.085% to 0.095% of the sample.

The material sequenced was CD4+ T cells from PBMCs. This TCR derives from a human donor with multiple sclerosis. The rearranged chain carries TRBV20-1 and TRBJ1-5; D gene: possibly TRBD1, on 6 matching bases. The DNA sequence follows: TGCAGTGCTAGAGGACAGGCCACTCAGCCCCAGCATTTT. Translated, it gives CSARGQATQPQHF.